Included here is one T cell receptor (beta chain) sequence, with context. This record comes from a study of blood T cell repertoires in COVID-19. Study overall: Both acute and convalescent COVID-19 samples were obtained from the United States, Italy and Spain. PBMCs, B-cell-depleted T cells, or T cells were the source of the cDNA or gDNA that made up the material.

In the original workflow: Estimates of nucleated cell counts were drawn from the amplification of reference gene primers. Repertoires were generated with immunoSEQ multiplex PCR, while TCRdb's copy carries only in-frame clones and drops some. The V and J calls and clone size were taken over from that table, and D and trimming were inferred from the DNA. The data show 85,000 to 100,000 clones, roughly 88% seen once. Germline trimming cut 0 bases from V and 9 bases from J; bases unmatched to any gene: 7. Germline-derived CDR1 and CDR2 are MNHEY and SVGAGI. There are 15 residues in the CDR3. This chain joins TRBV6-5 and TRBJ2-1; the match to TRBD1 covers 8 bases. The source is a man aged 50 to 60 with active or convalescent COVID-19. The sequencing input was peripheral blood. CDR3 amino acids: CASSYSRQGLGEQFF. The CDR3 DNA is TGTGCCAGCAGTTACTCGAGACAGGGGTTAGGTGAGCAGTTCTTC.